The 10 T cell receptor beta chains listed next were all sequenced from one sample in a study of blood T cell repertoires in COVID-19. The method was immunoSEQ multiplex PCR; TCRdb's version includes in-frame clones alone and lacks a portion of them. The data contain about 100,000 clones, around 90% of them singletons. The sequenced sample consisted of peripheral blood. These receptors were obtained from a man between 70 and 80 years old with acute or convalescent COVID-19.

V gene TRBV7-9 combines with J gene TRBJ2-7; TRBD2 matches 12 bases. Germline V gives CDR1 SEHNR, CDR2 FQNEAQ (reference sequence). CDR3 size: 17 residues. The trim removed 5 bases at V and 0 bases at J, leaving 8 bases unmatched. The CDR3 DNA reads as TGTGCCAGCAGCCCCTTGGGACTAGCGGGTAACTCCTACGAGCAGTACTTC. Protein sequence: CASSPLGLAGNSYEQYF.

The gene calls are TRBV7-8 and TRBJ1-2, with 7 positions matching TRBD1. The V gene's germline CDR1 is SGHVS and CDR2 FQNEAQ. The V gene end was trimmed by 1 base and the J gene end by 8 bases; junction bases not matched to a gene: 4. This CDR3 is 13 amino acids long. CDR3 bases: TGTGCCAGCAGCTTAGAGGGGGCGCAAGGCTACACCTTC. Protein product: CASSLEGAQGYTF.

The chain links TRBV6-1 to TRBJ1-4; 7 positions agree with TRBD1. The J segment lost 0 bases and the V segment lost 4 bases, leaving 5 bases of the junction unmatched. This CDR3 region has 16 residues. Per the germline V gene, CDR1 is MNHNS and CDR2 is SASEGT. CDR3: CASSVGQGATNEKLFF. CDR3 coding DNA: TGTGCCAGCAGTGTTGGGCAGGGGGCAACTAATGAAAAACTGTTTTTT.

The V call is TRBV19, the J call TRBJ1-5; D ambiguous. With 3 bases removed from V and 0 bases from J, the gap between germline ends came to 6 bases. The V gene's germline CDR1 is LNHDA and CDR2 SQIVND (reference sequence). This CDR3 is 14 amino acids long. CDR3: CASSIPISNQPQHF. The CDR3 nucleotides read TGTGCCAGTAGTATTCCCATTAGCAATCAGCCCCAGCATTTT.

The CDR3: CASSFGGTSTDTQYF. CDR3 nucleotide sequence: TGTGCCAGCAGTTTCGGGGGTACAAGCACAGATACGCAGTATTTT. V usage is TRBV28 and J usage is TRBJ2-3, with D perhaps TRBD2 (6 bases). CDR1 is MDHEN and CDR2 is SYDVKM in the germline V gene. Trimming shortened V by 3 bases and J by 0 bases, and 10 bases separated the two germline ends. This CDR3 contains 15 residues.

The V and J genes are TRBV11-2 and TRBJ2-5, with D possibly matching TRBD1 (6 bases). CDR3 length: 17 amino acids. The germline gives CDR1 SGHAT, CDR2 FQNNGV. Trimming stripped 5 bases from V and 0 bases from J, with 19 bases between. The CDR3 sequence is CASSPPRQAEYQETQYF. The CDR3 DNA follows: TGTGCCAGCAGCCCCCCTCGACAGGCGGAGTACCAAGAGACCCAGTACTTC.

The rearrangement joins TRBV30 to TRBJ1-1; TRBD1 matches at 10 bases. Germline V gene data show CDR1 as GTSNPN and CDR2 as SVGIG (reference sequence). The CDR3 runs 14 residues. V shed 1 base, J shed 3 bases, and the junction held 2 bases outside the gene matches. The CDR3 is CAWSAGQGDTEAFF. DNA for the CDR3: TGTGCCTGGAGTGCCGGACAGGGGGACACTGAAGCTTTCTTT. Using reference TRBV30 and TRBJ1-1 for the parts outside the CDR3, the full variable domain is SQTIHQWPATLVQPVGSPLSLECTVEGTSNPNLYWYRQAAGRGLQLLFYSVGIGQISSEVPQNLSASRPQDRQFILSSKKLLLSDSGFYLCAWSAGQGDTEAFFGQGTRLTVV.

This sequence joins TRBV7-9 and TRBJ1-1; TRBD1 might be the D (5 bases). CDR3 size: 13 residues. The V gene lost 1 base and the J gene lost 5 bases, with 8 bases spanning the gap. The V gene's germline CDR1 is SEHNR and CDR2 FQNEAQ (reference sequence). Here the CDR3 reads CASSLEKGTEAFF. The CDR3 bases are TGTGCCAGCAGCTTAGAAAAGGGGACTGAAGCTTTCTTT.

This clone was counted once. The V call is TRBV18, the J call TRBJ1-5, with no clear D. The germline V gene encodes CDR1 KGHSH and CDR2 LQKENI. The length of the CDR3 is 13 residues. The V end lost 8 bases, the J end lost 7 bases, and 15 bases lay between the germline ends. The CDR3 DNA is TGTGCCAGCCTCGAAACAGAGGGACAGCCCCAGCATTTT. It codes for CASLETEGQPQHF.

The chain uses TRBV19 and TRBJ2-2, with TRBD1 identical over 11 bases. The CDR3 is 17 amino acids. The germline V gene has CDR1 LNHDA and CDR2 SQIVND (reference sequence). Trimming at V came to 5 bases and at J to 7 bases, leaving 12 bases not matched to a gene. DNA for the CDR3: TGTGCCAGTAGTGGTTTCGGGACAGGGGGTGGTATCGGGGAGCTGTTTTTT. It encodes CASSGFGTGGGIGELFF.